These 17 T cell receptor beta chains were sequenced from one sample in a study of blood T cell repertoires in COVID-19 (dated by TCRdb to 2018 to 2021). The library was produced with the immunoSEQ multiplex PCR assay. TCRdb stores this immuneACCESS table with in-frame sequences only. Part of the clones is absent; in the studies checked, under half of the shortfall reflects unresolved V genes, and no reason is known for the rest. The sample table records about 160,000 clones; 92% of these occur just once. The ten largest clones add up to 4.8% of the sample. Sequences were obtained from peripheral blood. Every receptor here comes from a man aged 25-45 years with COVID-19, enrolled during active disease.

In its sample, this clone was seen once. V is TRBV19 and J is TRBJ2-5; 8 bases are shared with TRBD2. This CDR3 is built from 15 residues. CDR1 LNHDA and CDR2 SQIVND come from the germline V gene (reference sequence). V lost 6 bases and J lost 4; bases outside the gene matches: 10. CDR3 residues: CASSDAGGTGETQYF. The CDR3 DNA sequence: TGTGCCAGTAGCGATGCGGGAGGAACGGGAGAGACCCAGTACTTC.

The chain is built from TRBV2 and TRBJ2-1; D gene unclear. Between the trimmed V and J ends, which lost 2 bases and 5 bases, there was a span of 10 bases. The CDR3 has 14 amino acids. CDR1 and CDR2 from the germline V gene are SNHLY and FYNNEI. CDR3 nucleotides: TGTGCCAGCAGTGAATTGGTTAGCCACAATGAGCAGTTCTTC. It yields the protein CASSELVSHNEQFF.

V and J are TRBV3-1 (or the pseudogene TRBV3-2) and TRBJ1-2, with 8 positions matching TRBD1. Per the germline V gene, CDR1 is LGHDT and CDR2 is YNNKEL (reference sequence). The V gene end was trimmed by 4 bases and the J gene end by 5 bases; junction bases not matched to a gene: 3. The CDR3 has 13 residues. This chain's CDR3 is CASSPTGGYGYTF. CDR3 coding DNA: TGTGCCAGCAGCCCAACAGGGGGATATGGCTACACCTTC.

The chain employs TRBV29-1 and TRBJ2-1; TRBD1 matches 7 bases. Germline values: CDR1 SQVTM, CDR2 ANQGSEA. This CDR3 region has 13 residues. V was pared by 7 bases and J by 7 bases, with 10 bases of the junction left unmatched. The chain's CDR3 is CSAEGQVGNEQFF. CDR3 DNA: TGCAGCGCCGAAGGACAGGTAGGGAATGAGCAGTTCTTC.

The CDR3 DNA follows: TGTGCCAGCAGCCAACTAGTCGGGTATGGCTACACCTTC. Translated, it gives CASSQLVGYGYTF. The rearrangement uses TRBV3-1 (or the pseudogene TRBV3-2) and TRBJ1-2; D remains unclear. Trimming took off 2 bases at V and 5 bases at J, with 9 bases between the two ends. Germline assignment: CDR1 LGHDT and CDR2 YNNKEL (reference sequence). The CDR3 covers 13 residues.

The chain joins TRBV18 to TRBJ2-7; no definite D call. The CDR3 extends over 12 amino acids. Germline V gene sequence: CDR1 KGHSH, CDR2 LQKENI. V lost 3 bases, J lost 2 bases, and 5 bases lay in between. CDR3 DNA: TGTGCCAGCTCACCTCAGACCTACGAGCAGTACTTC. Translation: CASSPQTYEQYF. Variable domain in full (rest from reference TRBV18 and TRBJ2-7): NAGVMQNPRHLVRRRGQEARLRCSPMKGHSHVYWYRQLPEEGLKFMVYLQKENIIDESGMPKERFSAEFPKEGPSILRIQQVVRGDSAAYFCASSPQTYEQYFGPGTRLTVT.

The chain has TRBV5-6 and TRBJ2-1; 7 bases fit TRBD2. CDR3 length: 16 amino acids. Trimming cost V 1 base and J 5 bases; bases outside gene matches: 9. CDR1 SGHDT and CDR2 YYEEEE come from the germline V gene. The chain's CDR3 is CASSLFGTKLNNEQFF. CDR3 coding DNA: TGTGCCAGCAGCTTGTTCGGGACTAAACTAAACAATGAGCAGTTCTTC.

This chain uses TRBV24-1 with TRBJ2-3; maybe TRBD2 (6 bases). This CDR3 is 14 amino acids long. The germline V and J ends were trimmed by 7 bases and 6 bases, with 16 bases remaining between them. Per the germline V gene, CDR1 is KGHDR and CDR2 is SFDVKD. CDR3 coding DNA: TGTGCCACCAGCGTCTCGGAGGGGCCTGATACGCAGTATTTT. This translates into CATSVSEGPDTQYF.

The CDR3 region has the DNA TGTGCCACCAGCTCGACCGACGGGACTAGGAATGAGCAGTTCTTC. Its protein is CATSSTDGTRNEQFF. The V call is TRBV15, the J call TRBJ2-1; the match to TRBD2 covers 8 bases. The CDR3 totals 15 residues. The germline V gene has CDR1 LNHNV and CDR2 YYDKDF (reference sequence). With 5 bases clipped from V and 7 bases from J, the junction kept 10 bases outside the gene matches.

The rearrangement links TRBV5-1 to TRBJ2-1; TRBD2 agrees at 12 bases. J was trimmed by 7 bases and V by 6 bases; bases with no gene match: 5. Germline CDR1 SGHRS, CDR2 YFSETQ. CDR3 size: 14 residues. The CDR3 bases are TGCGCCAGCACCCGGACTAGCGGGGCTAATGAGCAGTTCTTC. This encodes CASTRTSGANEQFF.

This clone was seen a single time. V and J are TRBV9 and TRBJ2-1; 8 bases are shared with TRBD2. The CDR3 is 17 amino acids. Germline V lookup: CDR1 SGDLS, CDR2 YYNGEE. J gave up 0 bases and V 4 bases, and 9 bases lay outside the gene matches. The CDR3 sequence: CASSSSRGGLSYNEQFF. CDR3 sequence (DNA): TGTGCCAGCAGCTCCTCTCGGGGGGGCCTCTCCTACAATGAGCAGTTCTTC.

This clone was detected once. The chain's CDR3 is CASSFNGRKGNYGYTF. The CDR3 DNA reads TGTGCCAGCAGCTTTAACGGCAGAAAGGGGAACTATGGCTACACCTTC. The V and J genes are TRBV5-6 and TRBJ1-2; D perhaps matches TRBD1 (5 bases). Trimming took 2 bases from V and 2 from J, leaving 16 bases between them. Germline V lookup: CDR1 SGHDT, CDR2 YYEEEE. The CDR3 spans 16 residues.

This chain uses TRBV5-4 with TRBJ1-2; D is unresolved. V was pared by 0 bases and J by 4 bases, with 16 bases between. The germline V gene encodes CDR1 SGHNT and CDR2 YYREEE (reference sequence). The length of the CDR3 is 16 residues. Here the CDR3 DNA reads TGTGCCAGCAGCTTGGAAGGTCGGGGTAGGGCCTATGGCTACACCTTC. This translates into CASSLEGRGRAYGYTF.

This rearrangement joins TRBV11-2 to TRBJ2-7, with D maybe TRBD1 (6 bases). From germline, CDR1 is SGHAT and CDR2 FQNNGV. Between the trimmed V and J ends, which lost 5 bases and 5 bases, there was a span of 19 bases. The CDR3 runs to 15 residues. This CDR3 reads CASSPRTTGYDEQYF. In DNA form, the CDR3 reads TGTGCCAGCAGCCCCAGGACGACAGGTTATGACGAGCAGTACTTC.

This clone came up a few times. V and J are TRBV5-4 and TRBJ1-2; the D is unclear. CDR3 length equals 15 residues. Germline CDR1 reads SGHNT; CDR2 reads YYREEE (reference sequence). Trimming stripped 5 bases from V and 7 bases from J, with 21 bases between. Here the CDR3 reads CASRPKEGMGFGYTF. CDR3 sequence (DNA): TGTGCCAGCAGACCTAAAGAGGGTATGGGGTTTGGCTACACCTTC.

The chain combines TRBV6-5 with TRBJ2-7, with 9 bases aligning to TRBD1. The CDR3 covers 15 residues. The trim removed 2 bases at V and 1 base at J, leaving 3 bases unmatched. Germline CDR1 MNHEY, CDR2 SVGAGI. The CDR3 bases are TGTGCCAGCAGTTACGCCGGGACAGGGTCCTACGAGCAGTACTTC. Its protein product is CASSYAGTGSYEQYF.

The chain has TRBV18 and TRBJ2-7; 7 bases map to TRBD1. The CDR3 sequence is 13 residues long. Germline-derived CDR1 and CDR2 are KGHSH and LQKENI. Trimming at V came to 4 bases and at J to 0 bases, leaving 0 bases not matched to a gene. The DNA of the CDR3 is TGTGCCAGCTCACGGGACAGCTCCTACGAGCAGTACTTC. Protein: CASSRDSSYEQYF.